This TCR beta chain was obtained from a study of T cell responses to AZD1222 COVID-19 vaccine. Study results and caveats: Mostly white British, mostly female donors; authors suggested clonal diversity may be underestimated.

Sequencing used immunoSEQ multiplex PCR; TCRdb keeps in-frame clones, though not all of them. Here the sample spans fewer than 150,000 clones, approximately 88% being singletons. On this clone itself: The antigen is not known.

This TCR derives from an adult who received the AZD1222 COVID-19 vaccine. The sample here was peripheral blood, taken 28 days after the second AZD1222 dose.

The CDR3 is CASSYSILTGELFF. CDR3 nucleotides: TGTGCCAGCAGTTACTCGATTCTCACCGGGGAGCTGTTTTTT. The gene calls are TRBV6-5 and TRBJ2-2; D remains ambiguous. This CDR3 contains 14 residues. Germline loops: CDR1 MNHEY, CDR2 SVGAGI. Trimming stripped 0 bases from V and 4 bases from J, with 6 bases between.